The entry below describes one TCR beta chain. Its antigen remains unknown. This specimen comes from a study of vaccination effects on CD4 cells after COVID-19. Sequenced by immunoSEQ multiplex PCR; TCRdb stores in-frame clones only, minus some. In the table there are around 62,000 clones, roughly 74% of which are singletons. The CDR3 is 13 amino acids. V lost 10 bases and J 0 bases, leaving 10 bases between the germline ends. Per germline, CDR1 MDHEN and CDR2 SYDVKM. With around ten days of culture completed, CD4+ T cells were isolated. Each participant received a vaccine that was either BNT162b2 or mRNA-1273, given as two doses.

This receptor was identified in a human donor who received a COVID-19 vaccine. The material was CD4+ T cells from PBMCs cultured without peptide, obtained after COVID-19 vaccination. The chain recombines TRBV28 with TRBJ2-1; a weak D match, TRBD1 (6 bases). The CDR3 bases are TGTGCCACCGACAGGAACTCCTACAATGAGCAGTTCTTC. Amino acid sequence: CATDRNSYNEQFF.